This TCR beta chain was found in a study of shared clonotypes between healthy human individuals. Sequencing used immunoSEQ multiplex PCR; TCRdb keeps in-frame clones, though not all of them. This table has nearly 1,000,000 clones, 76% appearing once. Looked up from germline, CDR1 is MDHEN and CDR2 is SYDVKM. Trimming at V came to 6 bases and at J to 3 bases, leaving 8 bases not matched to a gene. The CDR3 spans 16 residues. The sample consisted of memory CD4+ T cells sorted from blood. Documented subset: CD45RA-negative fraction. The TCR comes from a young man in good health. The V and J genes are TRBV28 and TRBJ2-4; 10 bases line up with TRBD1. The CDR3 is CASSRQGARGKNIQYF. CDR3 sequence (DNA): TGTGCCAGCAGCAGACAGGGGGCGCGGGGCAAAAACATTCAGTACTTC.